These T cell receptor beta chains were read from a single sample in a study of T-cell memory formation after mild COVID-19. Using its own MiXCR run on the 5' RACE reads, TCRdb lists one record per CDR3 protein. The table records 300,000 to 400,000 distinct CDR3 sequences, 10% to 15% of them present only once. Sequenced material: PBMCs or a T cell subset sorted from them (not recorded which). The receptor set was obtained from a man younger than 30 who had mild COVID-19 (a few samples of this study predate the infection). Cell type and time point are not known. Both conserved end residues are trimmed from each CDR3. Each record gives: J gene, V gene, CDR3 protein.

J gene: TRBJ2-3
V gene: TRBV12-3/TRBV12-4
CDR3 protein: ASSLQGEADTQY

J gene: TRBJ1-6
V gene: TRBV4-3
CDR3 protein: ASSQDALFTGDPSSYNSPLH

J gene: TRBJ1-5
V gene: TRBV4-2
CDR3 protein: ASSNRAGESNQPQH

J gene: TRBJ2-3
V gene: TRBV7-2
CDR3 protein: ASRPPPDTDTQY

J gene: TRBJ1-5
V gene: TRBV2
CDR3 protein: ASSDTPGGQPQH

J gene: TRBJ1-2
V gene: TRBV7-9
CDR3 protein: ASSPGPSHGYT

J gene: TRBJ2-2
V gene: TRBV2
CDR3 protein: ASSYWDVGELF

J gene: TRBJ2-7
V gene: TRBV6-2/TRBV6-3
CDR3 protein: ASTPRGDSYEQY

J gene: TRBJ1-1
V gene: TRBV4-1
CDR3 protein: ASSFRGGNTEAF

J gene: TRBJ2-2
V gene: TRBV20-1
CDR3 protein: SASDHTGELF

J gene: TRBJ2-7
V gene: TRBV5-1
CDR3 protein: ASSSLGTVYEQY

J gene: TRBJ2-3
V gene: TRBV7-8
CDR3 protein: ASSSLEGTDTQY

J gene: TRBJ2-2
V gene: TRBV14
CDR3 protein: ASSQDLARELF

J gene: TRBJ1-5
V gene: TRBV6-5
CDR3 protein: ASRRQRNQPQH

J gene: TRBJ1-2
V gene: TRBV4-3
CDR3 protein: ASSQDRTIGGYT

J gene: TRBJ1-5
V gene: TRBV6-2/TRBV6-3
CDR3 protein: ATSGQVGQPQH

J gene: TRBJ2-3
V gene: TRBV18
CDR3 protein: ASSPRTSTDTQY

J gene: TRBJ1-5
V gene: TRBV20-1
CDR3 protein: SARVTSSQPQH

J gene: TRBJ1-1
V gene: TRBV12-3/TRBV12-4
CDR3 protein: ASRYGQGGTEAF

J gene: TRBJ2-3
V gene: TRBV12-3/TRBV12-4
CDR3 protein: ATSSPYTDTQY

J gene: TRBJ1-5
V gene: TRBV6-5
CDR3 protein: ASRRLPTGTEVKIGNQPQH

J gene: TRBJ2-3
V gene: TRBV29-1
CDR3 protein: SVVGLSTDTQY

J gene: TRBJ1-2
V gene: TRBV4-3
CDR3 protein: ASSQDRDSPYGYT

J gene: TRBJ2-2
V gene: TRBV5-1
CDR3 protein: ASSREAGTANTGELF

J gene: TRBJ1-2
V gene: TRBV20-1
CDR3 protein: SAEASNYGYT